These 3 T cell receptor beta chains were all obtained from the same sample, sequenced in a study of cytomegalovirus exposure and HLA in healthy donors (dated by TCRdb to the late 2010s). Library prep was done by the immunoSEQ multiplex PCR assay. For the multiplex PCR, a mixture combining 60 forward primers for TCR Vbeta segments and 13 reverse primers for TCR Jbeta segments was used. TCRdb re-hosts the immuneACCESS table, in-frame sequences only. Its copies lack some clones; in the studies checked, an unresolved V gene accounts for under half of them, and the cause for the rest is not known. This sample's clone table shows approximately 150,000 clones. The biggest ten clones account for around 1.5% of the sample. The sequenced sample consisted of PBMCs. The receptor source for this set is a woman aged 40 to 50 in good health and CMV-seronegative.

This chain joins TRBV27 and TRBJ2-3, with TRBD2 matching over 13 bases. Germline trimming cut 6 bases from V and 4 bases from J; bases unmatched to any gene: 4. Germline V lookup: CDR1 MNHEY, CDR2 SMNVEV (reference sequence). This CDR3 has 15 residues. The CDR3 DNA sequence: TGTGCCAGCAGGGGCGGGACTAGCGGGGCAGATACGCAGTATTTT. This encodes CASRGGTSGADTQYF.

The genes are TRBV4-1 and TRBJ2-2; D is uncertain. The CDR3 covers 15 residues. From germline, CDR1 is MGHRA and CDR2 YSYEKL. The V and J ends lost 2 bases and 0 bases respectively, with 7 bases between them. CDR3 residues: CASSQLLTNTGELFF. The CDR3 DNA reads TGCGCCAGCAGCCAATTACTTACGAACACCGGGGAGCTGTTTTTT.

The chain has TRBV6-5 and TRBJ2-5, with a possible D match to TRBD1 (5 bases). Trimming stripped 8 bases from V and 5 bases from J, with 18 bases between. This CDR3 spans 14 amino acids. CDR1 MNHEY and CDR2 SVGAGI come from the germline V gene. DNA for the CDR3: TGTGCCAGCTCAGGGCAGGGTAACGGGGAGACCCAGTACTTC. This translates into CASSGQGNGETQYF.